This is a list of T cell receptor beta chains from one sample in a study of identifying expanded T cells in peripheral blood. Profiling relied on immunoSEQ multiplex PCR, and the TCRdb table lists in-frame clones only, not all of them. The sample consists of tens of thousands of clones, about 89% of them appearing once. Specimen: blood. Every receptor here comes from a person aged 18 to 75 in good health. CDR3s include the opening cysteine and the closing phenylalanine or tryptophan. D genes are given only for firm matches. Not all rows give a size; the values are once, few, many and, for expanded clones, a class.

TRBV4-1	-	TRBJ1-4	-	TGCGCCAGCAGCCAAGCAGGGAGAAAGGAACTGTTTTTT	CASSQAGRKELFF
TRBV2	once	TRBJ2-7	-	TGTGCCAGTCAACCCCCCCTAGGACCGTCCTACGAGCAGTACTTC	CASQPPLGPSYEQYF
TRBV9	-	TRBJ1-4	-	TGTGCCAGCAGCGTACAGGGGACTAATGAAAAACTGTTTTTT	CASSVQGTNEKLFF
TRBV9	-	TRBJ2-5	-	TGTGCCAGCAGCGCCCGCTCGGGATCGGTTACCCAGTACTTC	CASSARSGSVTQYF
TRBV5-1	once	TRBJ2-7	-	TGCGCCAGCAGCTTGGGCCCTAGCGCAAGCTACGAGCAGTACTTC	CASSLGPSASYEQYF
TRBV28	-	TRBJ2-5	TRBD2	TGTGCCAGCAGTTTACTAGCGGGCCGGCAAGAGACCCAGTACTTC	CASSLLAGRQETQYF
TRBV30	few	TRBJ1-1	-	TGTGCCTGGAGTGTAATGGGGGCTGAAGCTTTCTTT	CAWSVMGAEAFF
TRBV18	-	TRBJ2-7	-	TGTGCCAGCTCACCCACGACAATGAGCTCCTACGAGCAGTACTTC	CASSPTTMSSYEQYF
TRBV5-4	-	TRBJ2-1	TRBD2	TGTGCCAGCAGCTTGATGTGGCCGGGAGGGCCGAATGAGCAGTTCTTC	CASSLMWPGGPNEQFF
TRBV7-8	-	TRBJ2-7	-	TGTGCCAGCAGCTGGGGTTCCTACGAGCAGTACTTC	CASSWGSYEQYF
TRBV18	-	TRBJ2-7	-	TGTGCCAGCTCACCGCAACAGGGCAACTACGAGCAGTACTTC	CASSPQQGNYEQYF
TRBV15	-	TRBJ2-1	-	TGTGCCACCAGCAGAGATCTCCCAGGGACCTACAATGAGCAGTTCTTC	CATSRDLPGTYNEQFF
TRBV4-2	-	TRBJ2-7	-	TGTGCCAGCAGCGGGAGAGGGGCCTACGAGCAGTACTTC	CASSGRGAYEQYF
TRBV19	-	TRBJ1-1	TRBD1	TGTGCCAGTAGTACCGGGACAGCCACTGAAGCTTTCTTT	CASSTGTATEAFF
TRBV30	-	TRBJ1-2	-	TGTGCCTGGTCACGGACAAACGTCGGCTACACCTTC	CAWSRTNVGYTF
TRBV30	-	TRBJ2-5	TRBD1	TGTGCGTGGTCAGACACGGACAGGGGGGAGACCCAGTACTTC	CAWSDTDRGETQYF
TRBV2	-	TRBJ1-2	TRBD1	TGTGCCAGCAGGAAACACGATCTTCAGGGGGCGAAAGGCTACACCTTC	CASRKHDLQGAKGYTF
TRBV9	-	TRBJ1-2	-	TGTGCCAGCAGCACCTCGTCGGGGACCGGCCACTATGGCTACACCTTC	CASSTSSGTGHYGYTF
TRBV5-1	-	TRBJ2-1	-	TGCGCCAGCAGCCTGTCGGACGATTACAATGAGCAGTTCTTC	CASSLSDDYNEQFF
TRBV6-1	-	TRBJ2-7	-	TGTGCCAGCAGTAGGGACCCCGAAGGGAACGAGCAGTACTTC	CASSRDPEGNEQYF
TRBV2	-	TRBJ1-4	-	TGTGCCAGCAGTGATCGGGGGACATATAATGAAAAACTGTTTTTT	CASSDRGTYNEKLFF
TRBV6-1	-	TRBJ2-2	TRBD1	TGTGCCAGCCAAAGAGCAGGGGGCTCGGGCGGGGAGCTGTTTTTT	CASQRAGGSGGELFF
TRBV11-2	-	TRBJ2-2	TRBD1	TGTGCCAGCAGCTCCCGACAGGGTCGGACCGGGGAGCTGTTTTTT	CASSSRQGRTGELFF
TRBV19	-	TRBJ1-1	-	TGTGCCAGTAGTATAAAACGGAACACTGAAGCTTTCTTT	CASSIKRNTEAFF
TRBV18	few	TRBJ1-5	TRBD1	TGTGCCAGCTCACCAGAGGGGACAGGTCCCAAGCCCCAGCATTTT	CASSPEGTGPKPQHF
TRBV6-6	few	TRBJ1-5	TRBD1	TGTGCCAGCAGTTACGGACAGGGCAATCAGCCCCAGCATTTT	CASSYGQGNQPQHF
TRBV5-1	-	TRBJ1-1	-	TGCGCCAGCGGGACGAACACTGAAGCTTTCTTT	CASGTNTEAFF
TRBV19	-	TRBJ2-2	-	TGTGCCAGTAGTATGCTGGCGGGACCCACCGGGGAGCTGTTTTTT	CASSMLAGPTGELFF
TRBV28	-	TRBJ1-5	-	TGTGCCAGCAGTCGCCTGGGGGATAGCAATCAGCCCCAGCATTTT	CASSRLGDSNQPQHF
TRBV6-4	few	TRBJ2-3	-	TGTGCCAGCAGCAGGGAGGGGGGTACAGATACGCAGTATTTT	CASSREGGTDTQYF
TRBV11-2	few	TRBJ2-7	TRBD1	TGTGCCAGCAGCTTAGAGGACATACAGGGGGCCGTCTACGAGCAGTACTTC	CASSLEDIQGAVYEQYF
TRBV5-1	-	TRBJ2-2	-	TGCGCCAGCAGCTTGGGGTTTGGAACCGGGGAGCTGTTTTTT	CASSLGFGTGELFF
TRBV7-9	-	TRBJ1-3	-	TGTGCCAGCAGGAATGGACACTCCGGGGTCGCTGGAAACACCATATATTTT	CASRNGHSGVAGNTIYF
TRBV4-2	-	TRBJ1-1	TRBD1	TGTGCCAGCAGCCAGACAGGGGATATGAACACTGAAGCTTTCTTT	CASSQTGDMNTEAFF
TRBV28	-	TRBJ2-7	-	TGTGCCAGCAGTTTTACAGGGCTTGGAACTTACGAGCAGTACTTC	CASSFTGLGTYEQYF
TRBV9	few	TRBJ1-2	-	TGTGCCAGCAGCACCAGCCGGCAGGGAGGAGGCTACACCTTC	CASSTSRQGGGYTF
TRBV6-5	-	TRBJ2-7	TRBD1	TGTGCCAGCAGTCCCAGGGGGACAGGGCTCTACGAGCAGTACTTC	CASSPRGTGLYEQYF
TRBV20-1	once	TRBJ2-7	-	TGCAGTACGGAGAGCACCTACGAGCAGTACTTC	CSTESTYEQYF
TRBV28	-	TRBJ2-3	-	TGTGCCAGCAGTTTAGGGATTCGGTCGCTCAGCACAGATACGCAGTATTTT	CASSLGIRSLSTDTQYF
TRBV7-9	-	TRBJ2-5	-	TGTGCCAGCAGCCCCGGGACTTCAGAAGAGACCCAGTACTTC	CASSPGTSEETQYF
TRBV6-6	-	TRBJ2-2	TRBD2	TGTGCCAGCAGTCGTCTAGCGGGGGAAGGGGGCGGGGAGCTGTTTTTT	CASSRLAGEGGGELFF
TRBV4-1	-	TRBJ2-2	-	TGCGCCAGCAGCCGTATCTTTTATCCGGGGGCCACGAACACCGGGGAGCTGTTTTTT	CASSRIFYPGATNTGELFF
TRBV29-1	-	TRBJ2-4	-	TGCAGCGTTGAAGAGGCCTACAAAAACATTCAGTACTTC	CSVEEAYKNIQYF
TRBV7-3	-	TRBJ2-7	TRBD1	TGTGCCAGCAGCTTACAGGTTCTCGGACAGGGGAGGCACGAGCAGTACTTC	CASSLQVLGQGRHEQYF
TRBV7-2	-	TRBJ2-3	TRBD2	TGTGCCAGCAGCTTAGTTCGTGGGATTTTGGGGGGGTCGGATACGCAGTATTTT	CASSLVRGILGGSDTQYF
TRBV6-1	-	TRBJ2-2	-	TGTGCCAGCAGTGAAGGGGACCCTGTGGGCACCGGGGAGCTGTTTTTT	CASSEGDPVGTGELFF
TRBV7-8	-	TRBJ2-5	TRBD2	TGTGCCAGCAGCTTACTGGGCGGGGGGCCTTCCCAGTACTTC	CASSLLGGGPSQYF
TRBV5-6	-	TRBJ1-1	-	TGTGCCAGCAGACAGACTAACACTGAAGCTTTCTTT	CASRQTNTEAFF
TRBV10-2	-	TRBJ1-1	TRBD1	TGCGCCAGTAACAGGGGGTACAACACTGAAGCTTTCTTT	CASNRGYNTEAFF
TRBV4-2	-	TRBJ2-1	-	TGTGCCAGCAGCCAAGAGGGGGGTGGGAGCGATGAGCAGTTCTTC	CASSQEGGGSDEQFF
TRBV18	-	TRBJ1-1	-	TGTGCCAGCTCACAGTCGGACACTGAAGCTTTCTTT	CASSQSDTEAFF
TRBV5-1	-	TRBJ2-7	-	TGCGCCAGCAGCGCTGTCCAACAATGGTCTATAAAGCTATCCTACGAGCAGTACTTC	CASSAVQQWSIKLSYEQYF
TRBV5-6	-	TRBJ1-3	-	TGTGCCAGCAGCTTGTTGAGCTCTGGAAACACCATATATTTT	CASSLLSSGNTIYF
TRBV6-1	-	TRBJ2-7	TRBD1	TGTGCCAGCAGTGAAGCTAGCAGGGGGCGGGAGCAGTACTTC	CASSEASRGREQYF
TRBV6-1	-	TRBJ1-1	-	TGTGCCACCAAGAATCTACAAGGCACTGAAGCTTTCTTT	CATKNLQGTEAFF
TRBV5-1	-	TRBJ2-1	-	TGCGCCAGCAGCTTGGCACCGCTCAATGAGCAGTTCTTC	CASSLAPLNEQFF
TRBV7-9	-	TRBJ2-1	-	TGTGCCAGCAGCAAGGGACGGTCCTCCTACAATGAGCAGTTCTTC	CASSKGRSSYNEQFF
TRBV6-6	-	TRBJ1-5	-	TGTGCCAGCAGGGGGACGGATCTTAGCAATCAGCCCCAGCATTTT	CASRGTDLSNQPQHF
TRBV29-1	-	TRBJ2-7	TRBD1	TGCAGCGTTGGGGGCAGACAGGGCCACGAGCAGTACTTC	CSVGGRQGHEQYF
TRBV28	-	TRBJ2-6	-	TGTGCCAGCAGTTTTGCTGGCTCTGGGGCCAACGTCCTGACTTTC	CASSFAGSGANVLTF